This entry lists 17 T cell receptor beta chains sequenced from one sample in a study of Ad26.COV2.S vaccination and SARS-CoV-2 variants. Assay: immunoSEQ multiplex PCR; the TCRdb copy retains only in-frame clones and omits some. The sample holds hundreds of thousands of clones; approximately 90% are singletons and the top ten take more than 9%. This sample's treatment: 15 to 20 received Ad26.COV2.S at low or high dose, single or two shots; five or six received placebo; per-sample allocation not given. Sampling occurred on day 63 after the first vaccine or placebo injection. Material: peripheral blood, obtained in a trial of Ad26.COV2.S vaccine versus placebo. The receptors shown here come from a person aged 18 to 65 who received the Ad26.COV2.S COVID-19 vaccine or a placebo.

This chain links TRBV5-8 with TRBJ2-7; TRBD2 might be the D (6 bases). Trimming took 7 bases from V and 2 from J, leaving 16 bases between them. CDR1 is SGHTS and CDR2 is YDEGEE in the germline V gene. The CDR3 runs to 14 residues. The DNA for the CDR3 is TGTGCCAGCTTTGAGCGGGCCCGACCCTACGAGCAGTACTTC. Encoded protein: CASFERARPYEQYF.

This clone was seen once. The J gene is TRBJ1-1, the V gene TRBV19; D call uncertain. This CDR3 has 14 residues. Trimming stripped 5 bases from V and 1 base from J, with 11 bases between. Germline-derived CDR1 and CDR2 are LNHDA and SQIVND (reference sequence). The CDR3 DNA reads TGTGCCAGTAGTGCTGACGGATCGAACACTGAAGCTTTCTTT. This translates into CASSADGSNTEAFF. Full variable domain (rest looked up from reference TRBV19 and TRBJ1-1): DGGITQSPKYLFRKEGQNVTLSCEQNLNHDAMYWYRQDPGQGLRLIYYSQIVNDFQKGDIAEGYSVSREKKESFPLTVTSAQKNPTAFYLCASSADGSNTEAFFGQGTRLTVV.

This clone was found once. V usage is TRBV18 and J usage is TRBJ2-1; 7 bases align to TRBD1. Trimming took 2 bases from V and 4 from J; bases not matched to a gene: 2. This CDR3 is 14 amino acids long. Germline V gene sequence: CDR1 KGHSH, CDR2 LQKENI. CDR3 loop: CASSPETGYNEQFF. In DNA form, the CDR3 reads TGTGCCAGCTCACCAGAGACAGGGTACAATGAGCAGTTCTTC.

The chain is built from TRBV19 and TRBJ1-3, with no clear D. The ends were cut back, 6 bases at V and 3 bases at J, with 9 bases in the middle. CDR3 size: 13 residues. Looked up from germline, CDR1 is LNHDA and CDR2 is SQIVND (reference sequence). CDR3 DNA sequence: TGTGCCAGTAGCCTCGGAGGTGGAAACACCATATATTTT. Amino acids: CASSLGGGNTIYF. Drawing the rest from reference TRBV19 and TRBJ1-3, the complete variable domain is DGGITQSPKYLFRKEGQNVTLSCEQNLNHDAMYWYRQDPGQGLRLIYYSQIVNDFQKGDIAEGYSVSREKKESFPLTVTSAQKNPTAFYLCASSLGGGNTIYFGEGSWLTVV.

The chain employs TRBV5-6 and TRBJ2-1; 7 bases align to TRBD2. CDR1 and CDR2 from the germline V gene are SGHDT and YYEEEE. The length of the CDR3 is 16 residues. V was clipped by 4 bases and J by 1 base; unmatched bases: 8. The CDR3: CASSIQTSWSYNEQFF. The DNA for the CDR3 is TGTGCCAGCAGCATCCAGACTAGCTGGTCCTACAATGAGCAGTTCTTC. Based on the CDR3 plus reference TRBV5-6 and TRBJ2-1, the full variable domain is DAGVTQSPTHLIKTRGQQVTLRCSPKSGHDTVSWYQQALGQGPQFIFQYYEEEERQRGNFPDRFSGHQFPNYSSELNVNALLLGDSALYLCASSIQTSWSYNEQFFGPGTRLTVL.

CDR3 in amino acids: CASSLGQAGNEQFF. Here the CDR3 DNA reads TGTGCCAGCAGCTTAGGCCAAGCGGGGAATGAGCAGTTCTTC. The rearrangement joins TRBV11-3 to TRBJ2-1, with TRBD2 matching over 7 bases. Germline CDR1 and CDR2: SGHNT and YENEEA. Trimming at V came to 1 base and at J to 7 bases, leaving 4 bases not matched to a gene. The CDR3 covers 14 residues.

The CDR3 DNA reads TGTGCCAGCAGCCGCCCCCTAGCAGATACGCAGTATTTT. This encodes CASSRPLADTQYF. The J gene is TRBJ2-3, the V gene TRBV7-9, with D hard to call. CDR1 and CDR2 (germline): SEHNR, FQNEAQ (reference sequence). The V end was cut by 5 bases, the J end by 4 bases, with 10 bases between. The CDR3 is made up of 13 amino acids.

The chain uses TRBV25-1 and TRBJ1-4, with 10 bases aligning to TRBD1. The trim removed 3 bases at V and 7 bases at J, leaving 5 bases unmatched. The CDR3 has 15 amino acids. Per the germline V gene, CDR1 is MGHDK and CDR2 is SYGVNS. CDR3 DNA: TGTGCCAGCAGTGAGTGGGACAGGGGAACTGAAAAACTGTTTTTT. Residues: CASSEWDRGTEKLFF.

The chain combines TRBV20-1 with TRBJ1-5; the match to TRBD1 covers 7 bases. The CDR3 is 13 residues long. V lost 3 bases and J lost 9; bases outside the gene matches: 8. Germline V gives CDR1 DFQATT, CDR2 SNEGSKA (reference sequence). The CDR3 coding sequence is TGCAGTGCTAGTGTCGAGGGGGCAGTGCCCCAGCATTTT. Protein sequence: CSASVEGAVPQHF.

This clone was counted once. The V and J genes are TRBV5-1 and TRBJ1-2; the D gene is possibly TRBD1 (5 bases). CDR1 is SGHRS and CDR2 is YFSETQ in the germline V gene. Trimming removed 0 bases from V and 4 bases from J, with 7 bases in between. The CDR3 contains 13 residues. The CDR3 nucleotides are TGCGCCAGCAGCTTGGAACAGGCCTATGGCTACACCTTC. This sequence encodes CASSLEQAYGYTF.

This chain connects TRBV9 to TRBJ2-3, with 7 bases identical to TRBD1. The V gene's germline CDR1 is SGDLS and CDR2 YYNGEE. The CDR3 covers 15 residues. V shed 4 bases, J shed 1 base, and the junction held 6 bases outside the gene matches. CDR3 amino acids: CASSLRDRGTDTQYF. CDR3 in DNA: TGTGCCAGCAGCCTCCGGGACAGAGGCACAGATACGCAGTATTTT.

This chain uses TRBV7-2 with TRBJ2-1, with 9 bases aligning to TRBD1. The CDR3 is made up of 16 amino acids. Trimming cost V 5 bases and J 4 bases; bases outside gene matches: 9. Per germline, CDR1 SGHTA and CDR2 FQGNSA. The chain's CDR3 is CASSPPGTGFYNEQFF. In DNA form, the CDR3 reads TGTGCCAGCAGCCCACCCGGGACAGGGTTTTACAATGAGCAGTTCTTC.

The CDR3 sequence is CASGLVLSAWDTEAFF. Written as DNA, the CDR3 is TGTGCTAGTGGTTTGGTACTATCAGCATGGGACACTGAAGCTTTCTTT. This rearrangement joins TRBV12-5 to TRBJ1-1; D is unresolved. This CDR3 comprises 16 residues. V was cut by 0 bases and J by 3 bases, with 14 bases left in between. Germline lookup yields CDR1 LGHNT and CDR2 FRNRAP.

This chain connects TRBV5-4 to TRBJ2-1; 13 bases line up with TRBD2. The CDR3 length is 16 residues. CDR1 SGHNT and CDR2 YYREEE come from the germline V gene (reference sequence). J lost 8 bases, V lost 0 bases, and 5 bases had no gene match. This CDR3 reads CASSLGTSGSSYEQFF. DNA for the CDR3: TGTGCCAGCAGCTTGGGGACTAGCGGGAGTAGCTATGAGCAGTTCTTC.

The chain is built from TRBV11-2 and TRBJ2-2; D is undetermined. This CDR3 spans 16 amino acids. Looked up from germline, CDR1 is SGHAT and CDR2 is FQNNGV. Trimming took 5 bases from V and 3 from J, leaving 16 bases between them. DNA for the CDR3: TGTGCCAGCAGCCCTAAATCACACGGAGACACCGGGGAGCTGTTTTTT. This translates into CASSPKSHGDTGELFF. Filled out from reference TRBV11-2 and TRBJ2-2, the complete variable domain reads EAGVAQSPRYKIIEKRQSVAFWCNPISGHATLYWYQQILGQGPKLLIQFQNNGVVDDSQLPKDRFSAERLKGVDSTLKIQPAKLEDSAVYLCASSPKSHGDTGELFFGEGSRLTVL.

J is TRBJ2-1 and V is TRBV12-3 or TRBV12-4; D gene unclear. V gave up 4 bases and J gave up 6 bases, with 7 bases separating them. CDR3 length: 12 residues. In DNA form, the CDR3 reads TGTGCCAGCAGTTCTTTCCTCAATGAGCAGTTCTTC. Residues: CASSSFLNEQFF.

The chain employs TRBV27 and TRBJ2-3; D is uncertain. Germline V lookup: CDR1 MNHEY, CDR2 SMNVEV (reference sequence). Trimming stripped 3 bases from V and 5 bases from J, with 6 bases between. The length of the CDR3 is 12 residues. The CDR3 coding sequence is TGTGCCAGCAGTTTTGCTGGAGATACGCAGTATTTT. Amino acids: CASSFAGDTQYF.